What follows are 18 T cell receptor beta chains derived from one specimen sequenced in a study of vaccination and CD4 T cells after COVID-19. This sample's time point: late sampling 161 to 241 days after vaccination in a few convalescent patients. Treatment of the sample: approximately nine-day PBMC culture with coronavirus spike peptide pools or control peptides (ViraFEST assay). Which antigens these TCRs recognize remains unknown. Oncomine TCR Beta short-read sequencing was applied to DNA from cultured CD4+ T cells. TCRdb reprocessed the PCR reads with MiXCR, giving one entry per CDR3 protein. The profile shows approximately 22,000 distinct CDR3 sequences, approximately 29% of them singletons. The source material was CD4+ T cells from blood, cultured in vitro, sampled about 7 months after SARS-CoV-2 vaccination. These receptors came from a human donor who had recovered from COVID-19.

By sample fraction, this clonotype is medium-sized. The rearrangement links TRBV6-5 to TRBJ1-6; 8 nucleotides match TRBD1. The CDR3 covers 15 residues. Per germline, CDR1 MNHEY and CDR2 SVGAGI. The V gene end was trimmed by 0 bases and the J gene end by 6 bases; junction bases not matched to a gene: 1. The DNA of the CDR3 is TGTGCCAGCAGTTACTCGGACAGGGCTAATTCACCCCTCCACTTT. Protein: CASSYSDRANSPLHF.

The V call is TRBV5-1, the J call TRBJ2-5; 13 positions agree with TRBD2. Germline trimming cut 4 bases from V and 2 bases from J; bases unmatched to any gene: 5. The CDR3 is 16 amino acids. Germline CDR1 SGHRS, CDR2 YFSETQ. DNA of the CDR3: TGCGCCAGCAGCGCGGGACTAGCGGGGTTACAAGAGACCCAGTACTTC. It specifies CASSAGLAGLQETQYF.

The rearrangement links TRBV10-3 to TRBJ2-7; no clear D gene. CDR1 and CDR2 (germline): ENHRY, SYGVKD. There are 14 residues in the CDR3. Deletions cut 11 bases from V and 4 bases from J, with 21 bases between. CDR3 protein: CAAWTGLPVYEQYF. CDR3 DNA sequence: TGTGCCGCCTGGACCGGCCTCCCGGTATACGAGCAGTACTTC.

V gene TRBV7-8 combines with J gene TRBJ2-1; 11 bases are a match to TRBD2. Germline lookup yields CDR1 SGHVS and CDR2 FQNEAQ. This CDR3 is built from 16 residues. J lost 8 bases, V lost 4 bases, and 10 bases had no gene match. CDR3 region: CASSSVAGGGPHEQFF. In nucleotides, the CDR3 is TGTGCCAGCAGCTCAGTAGCGGGAGGGGGCCCCCATGAGCAGTTCTTC.

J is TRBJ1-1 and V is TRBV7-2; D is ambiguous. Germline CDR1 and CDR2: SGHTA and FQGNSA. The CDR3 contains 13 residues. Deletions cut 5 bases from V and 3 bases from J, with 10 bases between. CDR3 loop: CASSQILDTEAFF. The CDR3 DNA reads TGTGCCAGCAGCCAAATTCTGGACACTGAAGCTTTCTTT.

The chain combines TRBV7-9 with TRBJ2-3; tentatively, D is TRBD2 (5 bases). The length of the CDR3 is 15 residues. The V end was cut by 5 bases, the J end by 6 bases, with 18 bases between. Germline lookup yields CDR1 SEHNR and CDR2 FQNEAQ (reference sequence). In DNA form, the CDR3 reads TGTGCCAGCAGCCACGGACCGAGTACGGGGGATACGCAGTATTTT. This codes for CASSHGPSTGDTQYF.

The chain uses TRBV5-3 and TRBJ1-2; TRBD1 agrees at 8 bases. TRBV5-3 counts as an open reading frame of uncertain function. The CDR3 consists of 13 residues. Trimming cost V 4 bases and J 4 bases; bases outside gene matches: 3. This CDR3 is CARSDDRGYGYTF. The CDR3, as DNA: TGTGCCAGAAGCGACGACAGGGGCTATGGCTACACCTTC.

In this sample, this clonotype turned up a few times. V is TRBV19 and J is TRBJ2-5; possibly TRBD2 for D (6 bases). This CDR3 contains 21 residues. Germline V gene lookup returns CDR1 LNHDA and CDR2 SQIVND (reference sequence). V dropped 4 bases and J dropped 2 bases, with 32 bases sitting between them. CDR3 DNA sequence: TGTGCCAGTAGTAGCCGGAGGGACGCCTACCAGGGTTGGGCGTCGCAAGAGACCCAGTACTTC. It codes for CASSSRRDAYQGWASQETQYF.

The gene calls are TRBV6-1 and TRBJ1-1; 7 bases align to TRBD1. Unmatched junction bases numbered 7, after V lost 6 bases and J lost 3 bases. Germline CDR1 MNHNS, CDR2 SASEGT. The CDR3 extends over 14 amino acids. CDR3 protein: CASRARDRYTEAFF. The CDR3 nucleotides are TGTGCCAGCAGGGCCCGGGACAGATACACTGAAGCTTTCTTT.

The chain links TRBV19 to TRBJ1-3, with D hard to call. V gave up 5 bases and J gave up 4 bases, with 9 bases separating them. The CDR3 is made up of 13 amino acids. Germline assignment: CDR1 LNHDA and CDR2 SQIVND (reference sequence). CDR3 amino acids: CASSVTSGNTIYF. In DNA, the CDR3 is TGTGCCAGTAGTGTAACCTCCGGAAACACCATATATTTT.

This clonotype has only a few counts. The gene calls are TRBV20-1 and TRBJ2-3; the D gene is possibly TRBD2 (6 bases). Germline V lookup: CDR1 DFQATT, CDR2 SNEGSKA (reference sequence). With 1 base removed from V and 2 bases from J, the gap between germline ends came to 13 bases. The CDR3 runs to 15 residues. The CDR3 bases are TGCAGTGCTAGAGGCATGGGACTTGACACAGATACGCAGTATTTT. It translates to CSARGMGLDTDTQYF.

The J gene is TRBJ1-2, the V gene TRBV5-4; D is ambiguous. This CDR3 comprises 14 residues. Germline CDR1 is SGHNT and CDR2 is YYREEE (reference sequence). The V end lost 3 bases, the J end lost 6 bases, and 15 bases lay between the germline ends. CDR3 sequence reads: CASSSPRLWDGYTF. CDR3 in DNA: TGTGCCAGCAGCTCCCCCCGGTTGTGGGATGGCTACACCTTC.

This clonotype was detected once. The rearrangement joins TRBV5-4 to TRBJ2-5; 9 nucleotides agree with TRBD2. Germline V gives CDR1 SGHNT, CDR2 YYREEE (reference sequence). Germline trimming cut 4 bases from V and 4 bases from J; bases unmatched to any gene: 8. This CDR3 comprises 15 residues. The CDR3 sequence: CASSIVAGVRETQYF. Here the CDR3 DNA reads TGTGCCAGCAGCATAGTAGCGGGAGTCAGAGAGACCCAGTACTTC. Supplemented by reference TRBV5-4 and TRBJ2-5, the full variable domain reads ETGVTQSPTHLIKTRGQQVTLRCSSQSGHNTVSWYQQALGQGPQFIFQYYREEENGRGNFPPRFSGLQFPNYSSELNVNALELDDSALYLCASSIVAGVRETQYFGPGTRLLVL.

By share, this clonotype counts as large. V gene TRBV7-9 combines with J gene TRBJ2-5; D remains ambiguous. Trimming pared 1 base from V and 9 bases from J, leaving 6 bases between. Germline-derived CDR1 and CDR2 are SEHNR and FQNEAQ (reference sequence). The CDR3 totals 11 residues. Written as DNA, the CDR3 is TGTGCCAGCAGCTTAGGATCGGCCCAGTACTTC. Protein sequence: CASSLGSAQYF.

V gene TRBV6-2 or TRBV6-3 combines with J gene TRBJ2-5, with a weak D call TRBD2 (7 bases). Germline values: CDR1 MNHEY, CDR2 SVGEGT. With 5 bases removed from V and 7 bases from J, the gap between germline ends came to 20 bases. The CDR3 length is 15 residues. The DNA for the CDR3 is TGTGCCAGCAGTAGGGGGGGTGGATACCAGGGGACCCAGTACTTC. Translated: CASSRGGGYQGTQYF.

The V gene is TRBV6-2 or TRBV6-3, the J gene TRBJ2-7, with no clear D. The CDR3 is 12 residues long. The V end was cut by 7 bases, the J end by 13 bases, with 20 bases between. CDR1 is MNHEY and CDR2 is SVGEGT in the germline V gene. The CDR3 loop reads CASKPSGRWAYF. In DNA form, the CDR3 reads TGTGCCAGCAAACCCTCCGGTCGGTGGGCATACTTC.

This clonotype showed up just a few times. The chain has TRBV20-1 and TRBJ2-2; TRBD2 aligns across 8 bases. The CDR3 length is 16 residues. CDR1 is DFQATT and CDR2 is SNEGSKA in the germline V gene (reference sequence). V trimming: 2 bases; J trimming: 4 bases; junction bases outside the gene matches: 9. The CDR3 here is CSARRHTGTSTGELFF. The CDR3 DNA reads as TGCAGTGCTAGACGCCATACCGGGACTAGCACCGGGGAGCTGTTTTTT.

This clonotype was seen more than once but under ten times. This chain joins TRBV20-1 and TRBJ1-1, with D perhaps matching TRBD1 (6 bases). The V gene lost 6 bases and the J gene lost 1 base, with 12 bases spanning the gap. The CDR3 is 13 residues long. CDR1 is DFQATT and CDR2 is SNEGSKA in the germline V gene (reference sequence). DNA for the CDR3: TGCAGTGCCCGGGGGGCGGGGAACACTGAAGCTTTCTTT. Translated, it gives CSARGAGNTEAFF.